This entry lists 15 T cell receptor beta chains sequenced from one sample in a study of response to subunit inactivated influenza vaccine. From the RT-PCR reads, TCRdb called clonotypes with MiXCR, one entry per CDR3 protein. The data show a few hundred thousand distinct CDR3 sequences, with 20% to 25% seen just once and roughly a tenth held by the top ten. Sample: PBMCs from blood, taken about 20 months after vaccination. The receptors were sampled from a man aged 45-69 years who received an inactivated influenza vaccine.

The genes are TRBV4-2 and TRBJ2-1; D is unclear. The CDR3 totals 16 residues. Trimming left V 0 bases short and J 0 bases short, with 9 bases between. Germline V gene lookup returns CDR1 LGHNA and CDR2 YNFKEQ. The CDR3 DNA reads TGTGCCAGCAGCCAAGAAGGCTCGAGCTCCTACAATGAGCAGTTCTTC. Its protein product is CASSQEGSSSYNEQFF.

In this sample, this clonotype turned up once. The junction departs from germline at one end; a sequencing error may be responsible. This chain connects TRBV12-3 or TRBV12-4 to TRBJ2-5; a weak D match, TRBD1 (7 bases). The CDR3 loop spans 14 amino acids. CDR3 amino acids: CASSFGQGGETKYF. The CDR3 DNA follows: TGTGCCAGCAGTTTTGGGCAGGGGGGAGAGACCAAGTACTTC.

This clonotype appeared a few times. The genes are TRBV12-5 and TRBJ2-3, with D hard to call. Germline-derived CDR1 and CDR2 are LGHNT and FRNRAP. V was clipped by 1 base and J by 2 bases, with 1 base between them. This CDR3 spans 12 amino acids. As DNA, the CDR3 is TGTGCTAGTGGTTTGGACACAGATACGCAGTATTTT. Protein product: CASGLDTDTQYF.

V and J are TRBV6-1 and TRBJ2-3; D unresolved. Germline V lookup: CDR1 MNHNS, CDR2 SASEGT. CDR3 length equals 15 residues. With 2 bases removed from V and 2 bases from J, the gap between germline ends came to 11 bases. CDR3 protein: CASSEFLTSTDTQYF. In DNA form, the CDR3 reads TGTGCCAGCAGTGAATTTTTGACATCCACAGATACGCAGTATTTT.

This clonotype occurred a few times. CDR3 residues: CASSQSGAPKGDTEAFF. The CDR3, as DNA: TGCGCCAGCAGTCAATCGGGGGCACCTAAGGGAGACACTGAAGCTTTCTTT. The chain links TRBV23-1 to TRBJ1-1; a weak D match, TRBD1 (6 bases). TRBV23-1 belongs to the ORF category, with a function that is uncertain. CDR3 length equals 17 residues. With 0 bases removed from V and 3 bases from J, the gap between germline ends came to 17 bases.

This chain uses TRBV12-3 or TRBV12-4 with TRBJ1-2; D is uncertain. Between the trimmed V and J ends, which lost 6 bases and 3 bases, there was a span of 14 bases. CDR3 length: 14 amino acids. CDR3 protein: CASRPGNADYGYTF. The CDR3 nucleotides are TGTGCCAGCAGGCCGGGGAACGCCGACTATGGCTACACCTTC.

The chain recombines TRBV20-1 with TRBJ1-5, with no clear D. V lost 5 bases and J 2 bases, leaving 25 bases between the germline ends. The V gene's germline CDR1 is DFQATT and CDR2 SNEGSKA (reference sequence). The CDR3 runs 18 residues. Written as DNA, the CDR3 is TGCAGTGCTGCCCCGGGCCGGTTTGACCCGAGGGGCAATCAGCCCCAGCATTTT. Residues: CSAAPGRFDPRGNQPQHF.

This clonotype has a handful of counts. The J gene is TRBJ2-1, the V gene TRBV20-1; no clear D. V lost 6 bases and J 6 bases, leaving 12 bases between the germline ends. This CDR3 has 12 amino acids. Per germline, CDR1 DFQATT and CDR2 SNEGSKA (reference sequence). The CDR3 nucleotides are TGCAGTGCGGTCGTTCCGGGCAATGAGCAGTTCTTC. Translating it yields CSAVVPGNEQFF.

Ten or more counts support this clonotype. This chain joins TRBV2 and TRBJ1-2; possibly TRBD1 for D (6 bases). The CDR3 sequence is 14 residues long. Germline V gene data show CDR1 as SNHLY and CDR2 as FYNNEI. V lost 6 bases and J lost 4, with 15 bases in between. The CDR3 sequence: CASRAEDRAYGYTF. The CDR3 DNA sequence: TGTGCCAGCAGGGCCGAGGACAGAGCCTATGGCTACACCTTC.

CDR3 in amino acids: CASSQAGQDFEQYF. CDR3 nucleotides: TGCGCCAGCAGCCAAGCAGGACAGGATTTCGAGCAGTACTTC. This chain connects TRBV4-1 to TRBJ2-7; 7 bases fit TRBD1. CDR3 length: 14 residues. CDR1 and CDR2 from the germline V gene are MGHRA and YSYEKL. Losses at the gene ends were 1 base for V and 6 bases for J; bases not matched to a gene: 6.

In its sample, this clonotype was seen a few times. The V gene is TRBV20-1, the J gene TRBJ1-1, with a tentative D call TRBD1 (6 bases). The CDR3 is 12 amino acids. Germline assignment: CDR1 DFQATT and CDR2 SNEGSKA (reference sequence). Trimming stripped 6 bases from V and 5 bases from J, with 13 bases between. DNA of the CDR3: TGCAGTGCCGGAGGGGGGGGGACTGAAGCTTTCTTT. Encoded protein: CSAGGGGTEAFF.

This clonotype was observed a handful of times. The rearrangement links TRBV15 to TRBJ2-3; 7 nucleotides agree with TRBD1. Germline V CDR1 and CDR2: LNHNV, YYDKDF (reference sequence). V lost 4 bases, J lost 0 bases, and 4 bases stayed unmatched. CDR3 length equals 15 residues. The CDR3 loop reads CATSTPGQSTDTQYF. In DNA form, the CDR3 reads TGTGCCACCAGCACCCCGGGACAGAGCACAGATACGCAGTATTTT.

This clonotype came up a few times. V usage is TRBV3-1 and J usage is TRBJ1-5, with D possibly TRBD1 on 6 matching bases. The CDR3 length is 15 residues. The V gene lost 1 base and the J gene lost 8 bases, with 15 bases spanning the gap. Germline CDR1 is LGHDT and CDR2 is YNNKEL (reference sequence). As DNA, the CDR3 is TGTGCCAGCAGCCAAGCACCGGGGGCGGGGAAGCCCCAGCATTTT. It yields the protein CASSQAPGAGKPQHF.

This clonotype came up a few times. CDR3 DNA sequence: TGTGCCAGCAGTTTTACTAGCTTTGGAAATGAGCAGTTCTTC. As protein: CASSFTSFGNEQFF. The chain couples TRBV12-3 or TRBV12-4 to TRBJ2-1; possibly TRBD2 for D (6 bases). CDR3 length: 14 residues. Trimming left V 3 bases short and J 7 bases short, with 13 bases between.

The chain recombines TRBV5-1 with TRBJ1-3, with no clear D. With 0 bases removed from V and 0 bases from J, the gap between germline ends came to 7 bases. The CDR3 spans 15 residues. Germline V CDR1 and CDR2: SGHRS, YFSETQ. The CDR3 protein is CASSLDSPSGNTIYF. As DNA, the CDR3 is TGCGCCAGCAGCTTGGACAGCCCCTCTGGAAACACCATATATTTT.